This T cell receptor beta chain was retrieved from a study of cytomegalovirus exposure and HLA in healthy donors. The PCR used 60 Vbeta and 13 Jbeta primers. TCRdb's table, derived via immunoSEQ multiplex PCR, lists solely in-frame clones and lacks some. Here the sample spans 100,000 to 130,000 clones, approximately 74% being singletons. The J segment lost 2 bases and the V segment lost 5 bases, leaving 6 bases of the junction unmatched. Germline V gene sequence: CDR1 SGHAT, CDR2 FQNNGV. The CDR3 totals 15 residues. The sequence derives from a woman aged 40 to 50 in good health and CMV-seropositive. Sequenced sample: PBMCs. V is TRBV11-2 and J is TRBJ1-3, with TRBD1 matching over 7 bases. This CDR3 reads CASSRSQGAGNTIYF. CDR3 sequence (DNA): TGTGCCAGCAGCCGGAGCCAGGGGGCTGGAAACACCATATATTTT.